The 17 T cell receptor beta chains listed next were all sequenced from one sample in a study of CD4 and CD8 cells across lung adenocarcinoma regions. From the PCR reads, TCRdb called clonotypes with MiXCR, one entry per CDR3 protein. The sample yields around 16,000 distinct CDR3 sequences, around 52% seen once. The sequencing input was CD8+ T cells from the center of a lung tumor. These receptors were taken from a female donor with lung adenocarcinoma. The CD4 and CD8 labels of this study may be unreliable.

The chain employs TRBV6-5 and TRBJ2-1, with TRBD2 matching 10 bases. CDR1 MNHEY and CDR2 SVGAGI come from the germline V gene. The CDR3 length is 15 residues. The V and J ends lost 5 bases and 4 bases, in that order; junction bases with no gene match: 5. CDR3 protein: CASSILAGTYNEQFF. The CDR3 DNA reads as TGTGCCAGCAGTATACTAGCGGGGACTTACAATGAGCAGTTCTTC.

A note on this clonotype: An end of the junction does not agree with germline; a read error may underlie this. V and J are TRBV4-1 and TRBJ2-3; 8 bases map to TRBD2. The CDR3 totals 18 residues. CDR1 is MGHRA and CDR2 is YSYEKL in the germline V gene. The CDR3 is CASSRADGAGGGTETQYF. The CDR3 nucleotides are TGCGCCAGCAGCCGAGCGGACGGGGCGGGGGGAGGCACAGAGACGCAGTATTTC.

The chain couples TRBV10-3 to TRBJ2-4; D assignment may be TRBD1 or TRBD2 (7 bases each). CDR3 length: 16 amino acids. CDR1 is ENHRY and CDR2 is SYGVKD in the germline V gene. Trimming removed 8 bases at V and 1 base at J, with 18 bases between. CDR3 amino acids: CAISWEGAGAKNIQYF. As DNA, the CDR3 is TGTGCCATCTCGTGGGAGGGGGCCGGGGCCAAAAACATTCAGTACTTC.

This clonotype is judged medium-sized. CDR3 DNA sequence: TGTGCCAGCAGTTACTCCCGGGGCCATTCGGGTGGCTACACCTTC. Translated, it gives CASSYSRGHSGGYTF. The genes are TRBV6-5 and TRBJ1-2, with D perhaps TRBD1 (5 bases). Germline V gene data show CDR1 as MNHEY and CDR2 as SVGAGI. The CDR3 consists of 15 residues. V was pared by 0 bases and J by 7 bases, with 15 bases between.

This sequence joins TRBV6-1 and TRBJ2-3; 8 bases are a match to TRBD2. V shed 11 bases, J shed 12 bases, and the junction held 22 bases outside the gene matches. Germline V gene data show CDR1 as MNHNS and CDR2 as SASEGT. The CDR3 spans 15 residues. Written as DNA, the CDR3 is TGTGCCCGCGGCCCGGGGGGGGGGGGCCCAGACACTCAGTATTTT. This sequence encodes CARGPGGGGPDTQYF.

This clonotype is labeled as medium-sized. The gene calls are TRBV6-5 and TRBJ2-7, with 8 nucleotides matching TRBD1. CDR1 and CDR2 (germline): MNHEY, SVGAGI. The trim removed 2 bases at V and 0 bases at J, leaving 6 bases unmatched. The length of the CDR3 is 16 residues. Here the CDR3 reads CASSYQLDRASYEQYF. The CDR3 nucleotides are TGTGCCAGCAGTTACCAATTGGACAGGGCCTCCTACGAGCAGTACTTC.

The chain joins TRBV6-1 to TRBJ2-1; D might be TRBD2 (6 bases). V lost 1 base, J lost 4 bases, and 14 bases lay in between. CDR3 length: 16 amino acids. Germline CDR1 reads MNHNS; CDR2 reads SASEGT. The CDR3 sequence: CASSEEWGGKYNEQFF. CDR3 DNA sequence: TGTGCCAGCAGTGAAGAATGGGGAGGCAAGTACAATGAGCAGTTCTTC.

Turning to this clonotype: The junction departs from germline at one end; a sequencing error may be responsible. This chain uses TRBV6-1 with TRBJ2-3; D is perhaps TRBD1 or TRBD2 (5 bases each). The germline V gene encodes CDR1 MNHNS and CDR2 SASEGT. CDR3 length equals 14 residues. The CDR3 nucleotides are TGTGGCAGCAGGGAGCTGTTAGCCACAAATACTCAGTATTTC. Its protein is CGSRELLATNTQYF.

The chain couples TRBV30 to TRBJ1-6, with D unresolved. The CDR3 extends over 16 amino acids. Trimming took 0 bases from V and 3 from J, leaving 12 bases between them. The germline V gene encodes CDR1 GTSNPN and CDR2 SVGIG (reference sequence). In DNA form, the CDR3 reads TGTGCCTGGAGTGTAGTTTTGGCAGGCTATAATTCACCCCTCCACTTT. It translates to CAWSVVLAGYNSPLHF.

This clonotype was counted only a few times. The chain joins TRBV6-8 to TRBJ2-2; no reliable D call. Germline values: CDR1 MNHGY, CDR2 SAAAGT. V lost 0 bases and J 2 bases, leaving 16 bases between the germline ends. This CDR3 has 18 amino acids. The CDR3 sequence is CASSYSRWSYVNTGELFF. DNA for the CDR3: TGTGCCAGCAGTTACTCGCGTTGGTCTTACGTAAACACCGGGGAGCTGTTTTTT.

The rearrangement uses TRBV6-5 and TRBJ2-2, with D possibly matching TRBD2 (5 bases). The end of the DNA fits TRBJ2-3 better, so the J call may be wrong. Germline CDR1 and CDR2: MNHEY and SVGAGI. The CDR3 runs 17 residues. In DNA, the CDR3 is TGTGCCAGCAGTTACCATCAGGACTCTTTGAGCACAGAGGAGCAGTATTTT. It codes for CASSYHQDSLSTEEQYF.

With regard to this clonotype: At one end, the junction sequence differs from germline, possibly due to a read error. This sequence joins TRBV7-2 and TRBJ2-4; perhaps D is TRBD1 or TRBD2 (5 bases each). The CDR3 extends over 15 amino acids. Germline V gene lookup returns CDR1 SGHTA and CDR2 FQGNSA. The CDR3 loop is CGSGLGLGYKNMQYF. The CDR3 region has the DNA TGTGGCAGCGGCTTGGGGCTGGGATACAAAAATATGCAGTATTTC.

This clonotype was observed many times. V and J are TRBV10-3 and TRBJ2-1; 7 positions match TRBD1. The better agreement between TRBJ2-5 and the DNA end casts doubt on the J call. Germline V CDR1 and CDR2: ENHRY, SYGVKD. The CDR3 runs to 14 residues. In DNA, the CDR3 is TGTGCCATCAATCCGGGACAGAACCAAGAGACCCAGTACTTC. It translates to CAINPGQNQETQYF.

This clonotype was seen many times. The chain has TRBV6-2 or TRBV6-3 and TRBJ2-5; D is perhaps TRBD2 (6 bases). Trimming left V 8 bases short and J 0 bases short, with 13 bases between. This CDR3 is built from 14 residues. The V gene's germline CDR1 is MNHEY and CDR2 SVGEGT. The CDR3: CASGYGGYQETQYF. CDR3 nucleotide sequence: TGTGCCAGCGGGTACGGGGGTTACCAAGAGACCCAGTACTTC.

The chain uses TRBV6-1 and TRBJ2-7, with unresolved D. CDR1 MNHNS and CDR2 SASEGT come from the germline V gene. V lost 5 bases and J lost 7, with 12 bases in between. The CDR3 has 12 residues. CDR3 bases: TGTGCCAGCAGTCCTGCGTGGCGAGAGCAGTACTTC. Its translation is CASSPAWREQYF.

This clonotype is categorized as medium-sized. The CDR3 DNA reads as TGTGCCAGCAGTGGAACTTCAAACTATGGCTACACCTTC. It translates to CASSGTSNYGYTF. The chain couples TRBV6-1 to TRBJ1-2; no definite D call. Germline V lookup: CDR1 MNHNS, CDR2 SASEGT. Trimming removed 4 bases at V and 2 bases at J, with 8 bases between. This CDR3 spans 13 amino acids.

For the CDR3, the DNA is TGTGCCAGCGGGGGGAGCGGGCGCCGAACCACAGATACCCAGTACTTC. Its translation: CASGGSGRRTTDTQYF. This chain uses TRBV6-1 with TRBJ2-5, with a tentative D call TRBD2 (6 bases). The CDR3 totals 16 residues. Trimming stripped 8 bases from V and 8 bases from J, with 27 bases between. Germline loops: CDR1 MNHNS, CDR2 SASEGT.